A single sample gave rise to the 12 T cell receptor beta chains below, sequenced in a study of cytomegalovirus exposure and HLA in healthy donors. Primers included in the PCR were 60 Vbeta and 13 Jbeta primers. Using immunoSEQ multiplex PCR, the repertoire was profiled, and TCRdb retains in-frame clones only, with some absent. Its listing shows 95,000 to 110,000 clones. Sequenced: PBMCs. Source of these receptors: a man aged 35 to 55 in good health and CMV-seronegative.

In regard to this clone: The same CDR3 is also encoded by other DNA sequences in this sample. The chain carries TRBV5-4 and TRBJ2-6, with 10 bases identical to TRBD1. Germline trimming cut 6 bases from V and 1 base from J; bases unmatched to any gene: 4. The CDR3 loop spans 16 amino acids. Germline loops: CDR1 SGHNT, CDR2 YYREEE (reference sequence). The CDR3 DNA follows: TGTGCCAGCACCGGGACAGGGGCGTCTGGGGCCAACGTCCTGACTTTC. The encoded protein is CASTGTGASGANVLTF. The variable domain in full, completed from reference TRBV5-4 and TRBJ2-6, reads ETGVTQSPTHLIKTRGQQVTLRCSSQSGHNTVSWYQQALGQGPQFIFQYYREEENGRGNFPPRFSGLQFPNYSSELNVNALELDDSALYLCASTGTGASGANVLTFGAGSRLTVL.

This chain joins TRBV7-2 and TRBJ2-5; no definite D call. The CDR3 sequence is 13 residues long. From germline, CDR1 is SGHTA and CDR2 FQGNSA. Trimming stripped 4 bases from V and 0 bases from J, with 6 bases between. CDR3 sequence: CASSSMYQETQYF. The CDR3 DNA is TGTGCCAGCAGCTCAATGTACCAAGAGACCCAGTACTTC.

This chain joins TRBV5-5 and TRBJ2-1, with 7 bases that match TRBD1. V dropped 2 bases and J dropped 6; count of bases not matched to a gene: 2. The CDR3 contains 13 residues. Germline values: CDR1 SGHKS, CDR2 YYEKEE (reference sequence). The CDR3 sequence: CASSLGGSNEQFF. In DNA, the CDR3 is TGTGCCAGCAGCTTAGGGGGCAGCAATGAGCAGTTCTTC.

The V and J genes are TRBV5-1 and TRBJ2-6; 9 bases match TRBD1. Per germline, CDR1 SGHRS and CDR2 YFSETQ. The ends lost 2 bases at V and 0 bases at J; junction bases unmatched: 15. The CDR3 has 21 residues. DNA of the CDR3: TGCGCCAGCAGCTTAAGGGGACAGGGATTTTTTATAAACTCTGGGGCCAACGTCCTGACTTTC. The encoded protein is CASSLRGQGFFINSGANVLTF.

This chain joins TRBV5-1 and TRBJ2-3; the match to TRBD1 covers 8 bases. Per germline, CDR1 SGHRS and CDR2 YFSETQ. Germline trimming cut 3 bases from V and 4 bases from J; bases unmatched to any gene: 7. There are 15 residues in the CDR3. The chain's CDR3 is CASSSPGTGSDTQYF. In nucleotides, the CDR3 is TGCGCCAGCAGCTCCCCCGGGACAGGCTCAGATACGCAGTATTTT.

The chain joins TRBV5-1 to TRBJ2-2; D possibly corresponds to TRBD1 (5 bases). The ends were cut back, 4 bases at V and 0 bases at J, with 16 bases in the middle. CDR3 size: 17 residues. The germline V gene has CDR1 SGHRS and CDR2 YFSETQ. Here the CDR3 DNA reads TGCGCCAGCAGCCAACTGACTGCAGGGTCGAACACCGGGGAGCTGTTTTTT. This gives the protein CASSQLTAGSNTGELFF.

V is TRBV7-2 and J is TRBJ2-3, with TRBD2 matching 10 bases. Looked up from germline, CDR1 is SGHTA and CDR2 is FQGNSA. The length of the CDR3 is 16 residues. After removal of 5 bases from V and 5 bases from J, the junction contained 10 bases not matched to a gene. The CDR3 sequence is CASSPSRAGGKDTQYF. The CDR3 nucleotides are TGTGCCAGCAGCCCTAGTCGAGCGGGGGGGAAAGATACGCAGTATTTT.

CDR3 sequence: CAIRREPNTEAFF. DNA for the CDR3: TGTGCCATCAGAAGAGAACCGAACACTGAAGCTTTCTTT. The rearrangement joins TRBV10-3 to TRBJ1-1; D remains unclear. CDR3 length equals 13 residues. Germline CDR1 ENHRY, CDR2 SYGVKD. V gave up 6 bases and J gave up 1 base, with 9 bases separating them.

The gene calls are TRBV30 and TRBJ1-5; the D gene is possibly TRBD1 (5 bases). CDR1 GTSNPN and CDR2 SVGIG come from the germline V gene (reference sequence). Trimming stripped 3 bases from V and 0 bases from J, with 9 bases between. The CDR3 is 14 residues long. In nucleotides, the CDR3 is TGTGCCTGGAGGGGGCAGGTTAGCAATCAGCCCCAGCATTTT. Amino acids: CAWRGQVSNQPQHF.

The V call is TRBV5-4, the J call TRBJ2-5; 9 nucleotides align to TRBD2. From germline, CDR1 is SGHNT and CDR2 YYREEE (reference sequence). This CDR3 is built from 15 residues. Trimming took 2 bases from V and 1 from J; bases not matched to a gene: 3. This chain's CDR3 is CASSFSGSPQETQYF. The CDR3 coding sequence is TGTGCCAGCAGCTTTAGCGGGAGCCCCCAAGAGACCCAGTACTTC. Together with reference TRBV5-4 and TRBJ2-5, the CDR3 gives the full variable domain: ETGVTQSPTHLIKTRGQQVTLRCSSQSGHNTVSWYQQALGQGPQFIFQYYREEENGRGNFPPRFSGLQFPNYSSELNVNALELDDSALYLCASSFSGSPQETQYFGPGTRLLVL.

This CDR3 is CASSHGQGTKVSTLHF. In DNA form, the CDR3 reads TGCGCCAGCAGCCACGGACAGGGAACCAAAGTCTCAACCCTCCACTTT. V usage is TRBV4-1 and J usage is TRBJ1-6, with 8 bases identical to TRBD1. Looked up from germline, CDR1 is MGHRA and CDR2 is YSYEKL. V shed 3 bases, J shed 14 bases, and the junction held 15 bases outside the gene matches. The length of the CDR3 is 16 residues.

The chain recombines TRBV7-6 with TRBJ2-7; 14 bases agree with TRBD2. CDR3 length: 16 amino acids. CDR1 is SGHVS and CDR2 is FNYEAQ in the germline V gene. The J segment lost 3 bases and the V segment lost 5 bases, leaving 6 bases of the junction unmatched. In DNA form, the CDR3 reads TGTGCCAGCAGCCGAGGGACTAGCGGGAGTGGCTACGAGCAGTACTTC. Its protein product is CASSRGTSGSGYEQYF.